What follows are 24 T cell receptor beta chains derived from one specimen sequenced in a study of blood T cell repertoires in COVID-19 (TCRdb year 2020). The library was built by means of the immunoSEQ multiplex PCR assay. TCRdb took this table from immuneACCESS and kept in-frame rearrangements with V and J called. Such tables lack part of the clones; where checked against another copy, unresolved V genes explain under half of the gap, and the rest is unexplained. The sample yields more than 130,000 clones; about 80% were counted once. The ten largest clones capture roughly 9% of the sample. The source material was peripheral blood. Receptors were obtained from an elderly woman in a cohort sampled during active or convalescent COVID-19.

This clone appeared a single time. V is TRBV7-3 and J is TRBJ1-1; 8 nucleotides agree with TRBD1. CDR3 size: 13 residues. The V and J ends lost 0 bases and 11 bases, in that order; junction bases with no gene match: 5. The germline V gene encodes CDR1 SGHTA and CDR2 FQGTGA. CDR3 region: CASSLTQGAGAFF. The CDR3 DNA follows: TGTGCCAGCAGCTTAACTCAGGGGGCTGGCGCTTTCTTT.

V usage is TRBV28 and J usage is TRBJ2-3; 14 bases fit TRBD2. This CDR3 has 19 amino acids. V lost 8 bases and J lost 5; bases outside the gene matches: 18. The germline CDR1 and CDR2 sequences are MDHEN and SYDVKM. CDR3 sequence reads: CASPPYHRLAGGREDTQYF. The CDR3 DNA reads as TGTGCCAGCCCACCTTACCATCGACTAGCGGGGGGGCGAGAAGATACGCAGTATTTT.

V usage is TRBV4-1 and J usage is TRBJ1-4; 7 bases match TRBD1. Germline trimming cut 6 bases from V and 8 bases from J; bases unmatched to any gene: 12. Per the germline V gene, CDR1 is MGHRA and CDR2 is YSYEKL. The CDR3 contains 15 residues. CDR3 bases: TGCGCCAGCAGGCTTTTTGACAGGGCAGGCGAAAAACTGTTTTTT. Its protein product is CASRLFDRAGEKLFF.

This rearrangement joins TRBV4-3 to TRBJ1-1, with D unclear. Germline values: CDR1 LGHNA, CDR2 YSLEER. CDR3 length: 15 residues. The V end lost 1 base, the J end lost 0 bases, and 9 bases lay between the germline ends. CDR3 loop: CASSQANTMNTEAFF. CDR3 nucleotides: TGCGCCAGCAGCCAAGCGAACACCATGAACACTGAAGCTTTCTTT.

The genes are TRBV7-9 and TRBJ2-3; TRBD2 aligns across 8 bases. The V segment lost 0 bases and the J segment 0 bases; nucleotides outside the gene matches: 5. The CDR3 has 17 amino acids. Germline V gene data show CDR1 as SEHNR and CDR2 as FQNEAQ (reference sequence). CDR3 nucleotides: TGTGCCAGCAGCTTAGCGCTTCGCGGGGGGAGCACAGATACGCAGTATTTT. Translated: CASSLALRGGSTDTQYF.

To note about this clone: The identical CDR3 is also encoded by other nucleotide sequences in the sample. The rearrangement links TRBV28 to TRBJ1-2; the D gene is possibly TRBD1 (6 bases). There are 12 residues in the CDR3. V was pared by 8 bases and J by 8 bases, with 15 bases between. Germline CDR1 is MDHEN and CDR2 is SYDVKM. The CDR3 here is CASSGGAKGYTF. The DNA for the CDR3 is TGTGCCAGCTCGGGGGGCGCGAAGGGCTACACCTTC.

This clone has only a few counts. The chain combines TRBV7-9 with TRBJ2-1, with D possibly matching TRBD1 (5 bases). The germline CDR1 and CDR2 sequences are SEHNR and FQNEAQ (reference sequence). CDR3 length: 14 amino acids. Trimming removed 5 bases at V and 2 bases at J, with 10 bases between. CDR3 residues: CASSAPGTYNEQFF. The DNA for the CDR3 is TGTGCCAGCAGCGCCCCAGGGACCTACAATGAGCAGTTCTTC.

This sequence joins TRBV24-1 and TRBJ2-7; 7 bases match TRBD1. The CDR3 sequence is 15 residues long. Trimming cost V 4 bases and J 2 bases; bases outside gene matches: 7. The V gene's germline CDR1 is KGHDR and CDR2 SFDVKD. The CDR3 sequence: CATSEGQSPPYEQYF. The DNA for the CDR3 is TGTGCCACCAGTGAGGGACAGTCGCCCCCCTACGAGCAGTACTTC.

This clone came up many times. V gene TRBV13 combines with J gene TRBJ1-4; no definite D call. The CDR3 has 14 residues. Between the trimmed V and J ends, which lost 4 bases and 7 bases, there was a span of 13 bases. Per the germline V gene, CDR1 is PRHDT and CDR2 is FYEKMQ (reference sequence). Here the CDR3 DNA reads TGTGCCAGCAGCTACAGCGGGGATGGTGAAAAACTGTTTTTT. This encodes CASSYSGDGEKLFF.

The chain combines TRBV5-1 with TRBJ2-6; TRBD1 matches at 9 bases. CDR3 length equals 16 residues. V trimming: 5 bases; J trimming: 0 bases; junction bases outside the gene matches: 3. Per the germline V gene, CDR1 is SGHRS and CDR2 is YFSETQ. The CDR3 region is CASRGTGTSGANVLTF. CDR3 coding DNA: TGCGCCAGCAGGGGGACAGGGACCTCTGGGGCCAACGTCCTGACTTTC. Looking up the rest from reference TRBV5-1 and TRBJ2-6 gives the full variable domain: KAGVTQTPRYLIKTRGQQVTLSCSPISGHRSVSWYQQTPGQGLQFLFEYFSETQRNKGNFPGRFSGRQFSNSRSEMNVSTLELGDSALYLCASRGTGTSGANVLTFGAGSRLTVL.

The CDR3 is CASSEGTSSGYEQYF. The CDR3 coding sequence is TGTGCCAGCAGCGAGGGGACTAGTTCGGGGTACGAGCAGTACTTC. The chain combines TRBV9 with TRBJ2-7; 8 bases fit TRBD2. This CDR3 has 15 amino acids. V dropped 3 bases and J dropped 4; count of bases not matched to a gene: 9. CDR1 is SGDLS and CDR2 is YYNGEE in the germline V gene.

This rearrangement joins TRBV7-3 to TRBJ2-1; 7 bases are shared with TRBD2. With V trimmed by 2 bases and J by 10 bases, 5 bases remained unmatched. CDR1 is SGHTA, CDR2 FQGTGA, per germline. The CDR3 has 13 residues. Here the CDR3 reads CASSLLASGEQFF. The CDR3 nucleotides read TGTGCCAGCAGCTTATTGGCTAGCGGAGAGCAGTTCTTC.

The V call is TRBV18, the J call TRBJ1-4, with no clear D. V was clipped by 5 bases and J by 8 bases, with 18 bases between them. CDR1 is KGHSH and CDR2 is LQKENI in the germline V gene. The CDR3 runs 15 residues. The CDR3 loop is CASSSFQRYGEKLFF. In DNA, the CDR3 is TGTGCCAGCTCATCATTCCAGAGGTACGGGGAAAAACTGTTTTTT. Full variable domain (missing parts from reference TRBV18 and TRBJ1-4): NAGVMQNPRHLVRRRGQEARLRCSPMKGHSHVYWYRQLPEEGLKFMVYLQKENIIDESGMPKERFSAEFPKEGPSILRIQQVVRGDSAAYFCASSSFQRYGEKLFFGSGTQLSVL.

J is TRBJ1-5 and V is TRBV2; 7 bases map to TRBD1. CDR1 is SNHLY, CDR2 FYNNEI, per germline. The CDR3 contains 15 residues. V dropped 6 bases and J dropped 2; count of bases not matched to a gene: 7. The DNA for the CDR3 is TGTGCCAGCAGCGCTTGGACAGGACGCAATCAGCCCCAGCATTTT. This encodes CASSAWTGRNQPQHF.

The chain links TRBV5-1 to TRBJ2-3, with 8 bases that match TRBD2. With 6 bases clipped from V and 2 bases from J, the junction kept 8 bases outside the gene matches. Germline-derived CDR1 and CDR2 are SGHRS and YFSETQ. This CDR3 contains 15 residues. CDR3 protein: CASTTGGGNTDTQYF. The CDR3 DNA reads TGCGCCAGCACAACGGGCGGGGGGAACACAGATACGCAGTATTTT.

This clone came up a few times. CDR3 sequence (DNA): TGTGCCAGCAGCTTAACGGGGGCAGTAGGGTCCTACACCTTC. It encodes CASSLTGAVGSYTF. The chain couples TRBV7-3 to TRBJ1-2; TRBD1 is a possible D gene (6 bases). There are 14 residues in the CDR3. V lost 0 bases and J lost 10, with 15 bases in between. Germline V lookup: CDR1 SGHTA, CDR2 FQGTGA.

This clone has a handful of counts. V usage is TRBV7-3 and J usage is TRBJ2-2; TRBD1 matches 9 bases. Per the germline V gene, CDR1 is SGHTA and CDR2 is FQGTGA. V was pared by 2 bases and J by 4 bases, with 5 bases of the junction left unmatched. The CDR3 totals 16 residues. The CDR3 sequence is CASSLQQGATTGELFF. In nucleotides, the CDR3 is TGTGCCAGCAGCTTACAACAGGGGGCTACCACCGGGGAGCTGTTTTTT.

This chain uses TRBV11-2 with TRBJ1-6, with TRBD1 matching 7 bases. Per the germline V gene, CDR1 is SGHAT and CDR2 is FQNNGV. The CDR3 covers 14 residues. V gave up 4 bases and J gave up 9 bases; unmatched junction bases: 6. CDR3 sequence (DNA): TGTGCCAGCAGCTATTGGGACAGCCTTTCACCCCTCCACTTT. Protein sequence: CASSYWDSLSPLHF.

The rearrangement joins TRBV19 to TRBJ2-7, with TRBD1 identical over 10 bases. V shed 10 bases and J 3 bases; nucleotides not matched to a gene: 9. Germline V gene data show CDR1 as LNHDA and CDR2 as SQIVND (reference sequence). This CDR3 is built from 14 residues. The CDR3 loop reads CAITADRGHYEQYF. CDR3 in DNA: TGTGCCATCACGGCAGACAGGGGGCACTACGAGCAGTACTTC. The variable domain in full, with the rest retrieved from reference TRBV19 and TRBJ2-7, is DGGITQSPKYLFRKEGQNVTLSCEQNLNHDAMYWYRQDPGQGLRLIYYSQIVNDFQKGDIAEGYSVSREKKESFPLTVTSAQKNPTAFYLCAITADRGHYEQYFGPGTRLTVT.

In regard to this clone: Other DNA sequences in the same sample also yield this CDR3. V usage is TRBV7-3 and J usage is TRBJ2-1, with TRBD2 identical over 9 bases. CDR3 length equals 15 residues. The germline gives CDR1 SGHTA, CDR2 FQGTGA. V lost 1 base and J lost 7; bases outside the gene matches: 5. The CDR3 loop reads CASSLSLAGSNEQFF. The CDR3 nucleotides are TGTGCCAGCAGCTTAAGCCTAGCGGGGTCGAATGAGCAGTTCTTC.

This chain connects TRBV2 to TRBJ1-1, with a weak D call TRBD1 (6 bases). V dropped 7 bases and J dropped 5 bases, with 17 bases sitting between them. Germline CDR1 and CDR2: SNHLY and FYNNEI. There are 14 residues in the CDR3. Here the CDR3 reads CASTLQGLGTEAFF. In DNA form, the CDR3 reads TGTGCCAGCACCCTACAGGGCCTCGGGACTGAAGCTTTCTTT.

The gene calls are TRBV18 and TRBJ2-1, with a tentative D call TRBD2 (6 bases). The germline CDR1 and CDR2 sequences are KGHSH and LQKENI. CDR3 length: 16 amino acids. V was clipped by 6 bases and J by 0 bases, with 15 bases between them. Here the CDR3 reads CASSIPRGDSYNEQFF. The CDR3 DNA sequence: TGTGCCAGCTCGATCCCCCGCGGGGACTCCTACAATGAGCAGTTCTTC.

The chain combines TRBV24-1 with TRBJ1-5, with D tentatively TRBD1 (6 bases). Germline V gene data show CDR1 as KGHDR and CDR2 as SFDVKD. This CDR3 contains 15 residues. V dropped 0 bases and J dropped 4 bases, with 9 bases sitting between them. CDR3 DNA: TGTGCCACCAGTGATTTGGACAGGTTAAATCAGCCCCAGCATTTT. It is translated as CATSDLDRLNQPQHF.

The CDR3 DNA reads TGTGCCACCGGACAGGGTGGTACTGAAGCTTTCTTT. Its translation: CATGQGGTEAFF. The chain combines TRBV10-3 with TRBJ1-1; 8 bases are shared with TRBD1. CDR1 and CDR2 (germline): ENHRY, SYGVKD. The CDR3 length is 12 residues. V lost 10 bases and J lost 5; bases outside the gene matches: 6.